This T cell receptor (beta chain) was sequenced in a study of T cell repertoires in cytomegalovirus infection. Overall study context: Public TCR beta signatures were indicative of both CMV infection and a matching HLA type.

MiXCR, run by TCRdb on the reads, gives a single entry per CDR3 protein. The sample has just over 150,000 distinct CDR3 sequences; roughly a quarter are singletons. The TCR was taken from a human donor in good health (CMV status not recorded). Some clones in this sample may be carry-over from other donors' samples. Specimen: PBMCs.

The CDR3 region is CASSPLGGLNTEAFF. The CDR3 nucleotides are TGTGCCAGCAGCCCCCTCGGTGGGTTGAACACTGAAGCTTTCTTT. This chain connects TRBV11-2 to TRBJ1-1, with D unresolved. Per the germline V gene, CDR1 is SGHAT and CDR2 is FQNNGV. CDR3 length: 15 amino acids. The V gene lost 5 bases and the J gene lost 0 bases, with 13 bases spanning the gap.